This T cell receptor (beta chain) was sequenced for a study of cytomegalovirus exposure and HLA in healthy donors (dated by TCRdb to about 2017). As for the study more broadly: In an earlier analysis of under 600 of the donors, 250 to 350 Gb of sequence data and roughly 100 million unique TCR beta sequences from 180 million or so T cells were reported. The number of donors typed differed by locus, with roughly 620-640 for A, B, C, DRB1 and DQB1, 522 for DQA1, under 610 for DPA1, and 450 to 480 for DPB1. Because of strong linkage in the cohort, a few DR-DQ haplotypes were treated as single units for association and clustering. In addition to the first cohort of about 650 subjects, a separate validation cohort of 100 to 150 different subjects was used. The study was designed to test whether signatures of past pathogen exposure could be identified by cataloging public T cell receptors. HLA typing included class I and class II loci at four-digit resolution. Approximately 330 gigabases of sequencing data and 70 million to 95 million unique TCR sequences made up an early release that covered about 640 HLA-typed donors. On average, roughly 240,000 unique TCR beta nucleotide sequences were sequenced per donor among about 400 genotyped donors of the cohort, with 15% to 20% of those sequences being non-productive. In a later analysis, previously published TCR beta repertoires from 670 or so donors were re-analyzed and high-resolution HLA genotyping was added so that TCR occurrence patterns could be studied. Every repertoire in the discovery cohort had been generated on one and the same sequencing platform. The T cell repertoires of around 730 subjects were profiled by immunosequencing and related to cytomegalovirus serostatus. Rather than drawing on any new phenotypic data, the later analysis identified candidate immune exposures from TCR beta sequences and the way those sequences occurred across donors. Of the roughly 400 genotyped donors, over 65% fell in the genetic ancestry cluster associated with self-reported Caucasian donors. To predict cytomegalovirus infection status, the study brought together high-throughput TCR immunosequencing, statistical association of individual TCRs with disease status, and machine learning. In a later genetic analysis, genome-wide SNP genotypes for about 55% of the roughly 700 donors were used, and that subset was treated as a discovery cohort. Alongside the repertoire data, information on donor age, sex, ethnicity and CMV serostatus was compiled. An earlier analysis of fewer than 750 of the donors used high-throughput TCR beta sequencing to judge whether each TCR beta V gene segment behaved as functional or pseudogenic. What the authors observed across the whole study: Assigning TCR associations to individual alleles was difficult when HLA alleles, especially DR and DQ, strongly co-occurred. A few of the identified cytomegalovirus-associated TCR beta chains were confirmed in vitro to be specific for cytomegalovirus antigens. Some IMGT-functional V segments, including TRBV6-2 and TRBV6-3, could not be distinguished by the 87-base-pair reads and were therefore excluded. The earlier analysis of 587 of the donors excluded around 17 rarely observed V segments, including chromosome 9 orphons, because counts were too low. A later analysis found that TCR association rates varied across HLA loci, with DRB1 alleles showing the most associated TCRs and HLA-C alleles the fewest. A total of fewer than 200 TCR beta chains were listed by the study as associated with cytomegalovirus. Correlated functional status among segregating V segments might be attributable to linkage disequilibrium, but an unknown experimental factor could not be ruled out. A later analysis found that HLA-associated TCR beta chains were more clonally expanded and had lower generation probabilities than equally common non-associated chains. A later analysis associated 16,951 TCR beta sequences with specific HLA alleles at a false discovery rate of 0.05. The classifier was reported to diagnose cytomegalovirus status with high specificity and sensitivity in both the original and validation cohorts. A cluster of highly shared sequence variants was judged likely to represent a technical artifact of the sequencing pipeline. A later analysis reported that several top co-occurrence clusters appeared linked to parvovirus B19, influenza, CMV and Epstein-Barr virus. A later analysis found that most CMV-associated TCR beta chains appeared HLA-restricted, with HLA associations seemingly driven largely by CMV exposure. In this cohort, only TCR beta chains were sequenced, and detectable features were limited by the absence of alpha or paired-chain data. A further reported finding was that TCR beta sequences accurately predicted the HLA-A and HLA-B alleles for most subjects in the first cohort. According to the authors, the approach could potentially be generalized to other disease states and immunological phenotypes. While some public TCRs were present in many individuals, most TCR sequences turned up only very rarely across donors. According to a later genetic analysis, donors in an Asian-associated ancestry cluster had fewer N-insertions in productive TCRs than the approximately 650-donor mean. CMV serostatus was the only immune exposure information available for the cohort. In an earlier analysis of about 550 of the donors, most TCR beta V segments were observed in productive rearrangements about 87% or about 30% of the time, broadly matching IMGT annotations. In a later genetic analysis, a missense DCLRE1C variant was associated with V-gene and J-gene trimming of TCR beta chains, and the association was replicated in an independent cohort. The presence/absence analyses assumed that sequencing depth was roughly uniform across donors, and that assumption may not be true. HLA typing was unavailable for some donors at each locus, so association tests used only the typed subset.

The cohort consisted of hundreds of healthy bone marrow donors. At the time of sampling, all cohort members were nominally healthy, though unrecorded immune exposures were likely present. The donor was CMV seronegative and belonged to the group of 350 to 400 seronegative cohort members. A peripheral blood sample was provided by each donor, and peripheral blood mononuclear cells were used for TCR beta sequencing. Genomic DNA was extracted from the blood cell samples with the Qiagen DNeasy Blood Extraction Kit. At the junction V is shortened by 3 bases and J by 7 bases; bases outside the gene matches: 6. CDR3 length: 15 amino acids, cysteine to phenylalanine. Only the CDR3 portion is preserved as DNA: 45 bases, with reading frame beginning at the first base. CDR1 and CDR2 (KGHSH, LQKENI) derive from the germline V gene. The library relied on the immunoSEQ multiplex PCR assay. A mixture of 60 forward primers for TCR Vbeta segments and 13 reverse primers for TCR Jbeta segments was used in the multiplex PCR. The CDR3 region of rearranged TCR beta genes was amplified from genomic DNA by a multiplex PCR assay. The amplified TCR beta libraries were sequenced on the Illumina HiSeq System as 87-base-pair reads. In the source study's methods: A later analysis counted 65 million to 90 million unique TCR beta chains across the 550 to 700 repertoires, and some 12 million of these chains were shared by at least two donors. To remove PCR and sequencing errors, raw reads were error-corrected and collapsed into unique sequences using a nearest-neighbor algorithm that merged closely related sequences. CDR3 sequences were aligned to IMGT reference sequences to assign V, D and J gene segments. For a sequence to be retained, a match of at least six nucleotides to both a V gene segment and a J gene segment was required. A rearrangement was called productive if the CDR3 had no stop codons and remained in frame with V and J, and every other rearrangement was called non-productive. CDR3 was defined according to IMGT convention as the region running from the second conserved V-encoded cysteine to the conserved J-encoded phenylalanine. In an earlier analysis of around 570 of the donors, sequences lacking an unambiguous match to a single V gene segment were excluded. In an earlier analysis of more than 500 of the donors, a V segment was called functional when productive rearrangements were above 56.7%, and segregating when the standard deviation between donors exceeded 5%. A statistical classification framework was built for diagnosing cytomegalovirus status from the catalog of TCR beta chain sequences. In a later analysis, TCR nucleotide sequences were compared against IMGT/GENE-DB human TR gene sequences so that V and J genes could be assigned. In a later analysis, CDR3 sequences and most-parsimonious VDJ recombination scenarios were assigned using the TCRdist pipeline. In a later analysis, every TCR beta chain was defined by the combination of its CDR3 amino acid sequence and its V-gene family, and reads without a unique V-gene family were dropped. A later analysis removed over 500 highly shared, low-generation-probability nucleotide sequences to deal with suspected cross-contamination and a sequencing artifact. In a later analysis, a clonal expansion index for each public chain was calculated from normalized within-repertoire ranks of inferred template counts. Generation probabilities in a later analysis came from a VDJ recombination model fitted to out-of-frame rearrangements, and those results were checked against IGoR. In a later analysis, TCR-TCR, TCR-HLA and TCR-CMV co-occurrence was scored with hypergeometric tests, and a repertoire-size bias correction was applied to TCR pairs. In a later analysis, false discovery rates were estimated by permuting HLA or CMV assignments 20 times. In a later analysis, co-occurring TCRs were grouped with DBSCAN, and TCRdist sequence similarity was added when clustering was performed within HLA-allele-positive subsets. Repertoires with fewer than 30,000 or more than 120,000 public chains, plus five repertoires with anomalous nucleotide sharing, were excluded from co-occurrence clustering. TCRdb re-hosts the immuneACCESS table, in-frame sequences only. Its copies lack some clones; in the studies checked, an unresolved V gene accounts for under half of them, and the cause for the rest is not known. For V, J and clone size, that table is used; D and trimming come from the DNA. Across this sample there are 150,000 to 200,000 clones, with around three quarters seen only once. Together, the top ten hold approximately 0.69% of the sample.

A note on this clone: Its antigen has not been determined. No base qualities exist here, and no much larger clone lies one base off it.

The sequencing input was PBMCs. The rearranged chain carries TRBV18 and TRBJ2-2; 9 central bases correspond to TRBD1. This receptor was obtained from a woman in her forties in good health and CMV-seronegative. The nucleotides read TGTGCCAGCTCACCCTTGGGACAGGGTTTCGGGGAGCTGTTTTTT. It translates to CASSPLGQGFGELFF. The reference TRBV18 and TRBJ2-2 proteins fill in what lies around the CDR3, so the full variable domain reads NAGVMQNPRHLVRRRGQEARLRCSPMKGHSHVYWYRQLPEEGLKFMVYLQKENIIDESGMPKERFSAEFPKEGPSILRIQQVVRGDSAAYFCASSPLGQGFGELFFGEGSRLTVL.